A single sample is the source of the 30 T cell receptor beta chains below, sequenced in a study of CD8 T cells in Susac syndrome. cDNA came from roughly 0.5 to 1 ug RNA primed by random hexamers. TCRdb re-analysed the immunoSEQ multiplex PCR reads in MiXCR, keeping a single row per CDR3 protein. The sample yields 150,000 to 200,000 distinct CDR3 sequences, 94% seen once. Sequencing input: CD4+ T cells from PBMCs. These receptors all stem from a human donor with Susac syndrome.

The gene calls are TRBV27 and TRBJ2-1; TRBD2 matches 11 bases. This CDR3 is built from 17 residues. In germline, CDR1 is MNHEY, CDR2 SMNVEV (reference sequence). The ends lost 4 bases at V and 8 bases at J; junction bases unmatched: 13. The CDR3 loop is CASSYQGRIAGGHEQFF. CDR3 in DNA: TGTGCCAGCAGTTACCAAGGGAGGATAGCGGGGGGGCATGAGCAGTTCTTC.

The V call is TRBV3-1, the J call TRBJ2-1; 8 bases fit TRBD2. This CDR3 is built from 16 residues. Germline V gene sequence: CDR1 LGHDT, CDR2 YNNKEL (reference sequence). The V and J ends lost 4 bases and 3 bases, in that order; junction bases with no gene match: 8. The CDR3 protein is CASSLSAGGYYNEQFF. CDR3 nucleotide sequence: TGTGCCAGCAGCCTATCGGCGGGGGGCTACTACAATGAGCAGTTCTTC.

The chain joins TRBV20-1 to TRBJ1-4, with TRBD1 identical over 10 bases. J lost 7 bases, V lost 5 bases, and 4 bases had no gene match. Germline assignment: CDR1 DFQATT and CDR2 SNEGSKA (reference sequence). This CDR3 region has 13 residues. The CDR3 loop reads CSAPDRGLEKLFF. The DNA of the CDR3 is TGCAGTGCTCCTGACAGGGGGCTTGAAAAACTGTTTTTT.

The V gene is TRBV7-8, the J gene TRBJ1-4; a possible D gene is TRBD1 (6 bases). The CDR3 is made up of 16 amino acids. The germline CDR1 and CDR2 sequences are SGHVS and FQNEAQ. Trimming removed 4 bases at V and 1 base at J, with 13 bases between. The CDR3 sequence is CASSSNQGKTNEKLFF. DNA of the CDR3: TGTGCCAGCAGCTCTAATCAGGGGAAAACTAATGAAAAACTGTTTTTT.

This clonotype is a singleton in its sample. The V gene is TRBV4-2, the J gene TRBJ2-3, with 7 bases identical to TRBD1. Germline CDR1 LGHNA, CDR2 YNFKEQ. J gave up 1 base and V 3 bases, and 7 bases lay outside the gene matches. The CDR3 runs 16 residues. The CDR3 sequence is CASSQASGTGTDTQYF. Here the CDR3 DNA reads TGTGCCAGCAGCCAGGCCTCCGGGACAGGCACAGATACGCAGTATTTT.

This chain joins TRBV20-1 and TRBJ1-6; TRBD1 might be the D (5 bases). Trimming shortened V by 3 bases and J by 10 bases, and 16 bases separated the two germline ends. Germline V lookup: CDR1 DFQATT, CDR2 SNEGSKA (reference sequence). The CDR3 runs 14 residues. The CDR3 DNA sequence: TGCAGTGCTAGGGTCCCCAGGGATCAATCACCCCTCCACTTT. It encodes CSARVPRDQSPLHF.

The chain combines TRBV9 with TRBJ2-2, with TRBD1 matching 12 bases. The CDR3 covers 17 residues. Germline lookup yields CDR1 SGDLS and CDR2 YYNGEE. Trimming removed 4 bases from V and 5 bases from J; junction bases left unmatched: 9. The CDR3 sequence is CASSPTGTGGRTGELFF. For the CDR3, the DNA is TGTGCCAGCAGCCCGACCGGGACAGGGGGCAGAACCGGGGAGCTGTTTTTT. Full variable domain (rest looked up from reference TRBV9 and TRBJ2-2): DSGVTQTPKHLITATGQRVTLRCSPRSGDLSVYWYQQSLDQGLQFLIQYYNGEERAKGNILERFSAQQFPDLHSELNLSSLELGDSALYFCASSPTGTGGRTGELFFGEGSRLTVL.

In this sample, this clonotype turned up once. The genes are TRBV29-1 and TRBJ2-5, with 8 nucleotides matching TRBD1. Trimming took 6 bases from V and 2 from J; bases not matched to a gene: 2. The CDR3 covers 12 residues. Germline V gene sequence: CDR1 SQVTM, CDR2 ANQGSEA. CDR3 nucleotide sequence: TGCAGCGTAGGACAGGGACAAGAGACCCAGTACTTC. It yields the protein CSVGQGQETQYF. Variable domain in full (rest from reference TRBV29-1 and TRBJ2-5): SAVISQKPSRDICQRGTSLTIQCQVDSQVTMMFWYRQQPGQSLTLIATANQGSEATYESGFVIDKFPISRPNLTFSTLTVSNMSPEDSSIYLCSVGQGQETQYFGPGTRLLVL.

The chain links TRBV10-3 to TRBJ2-1; TRBD2 might be the D (6 bases). CDR1 is ENHRY, CDR2 SYGVKD, per germline. V dropped 0 bases and J dropped 5 bases, with 14 bases sitting between them. The CDR3 has 16 amino acids. CDR3 bases: TGTGCCATCAGTGAGTCGAGGCAGGAGGGCAACAATGAGCAGTTCTTC. Translated: CAISESRQEGNNEQFF.

The chain couples TRBV6-6 to TRBJ2-5, with a possible D match to TRBD1 (6 bases). The V end lost 7 bases, the J end lost 5 bases, and 11 bases lay between the germline ends. Germline CDR1 and CDR2: MNHNY and SVGAGI (reference sequence). The CDR3 contains 12 residues. The CDR3 spells CASTQGWETQYF. CDR3 coding DNA: TGTGCCAGCACTCAGGGGTGGGAGACCCAGTACTTC.

A single count supports this clonotype. This rearrangement joins TRBV30 to TRBJ1-1; a weak D match, TRBD1 (5 bases). In germline, CDR1 is GTSNPN, CDR2 SVGIG (reference sequence). CDR3 length: 11 amino acids. Deletions cut 4 bases from V and 8 bases from J, with 11 bases between. As DNA, the CDR3 is TGTGCCTGGACTGGGACCGACGAAGCTTTCTTT. It encodes CAWTGTDEAFF.

The gene calls are TRBV7-8 and TRBJ1-5; D gene ambiguous. The CDR3 runs 16 residues. V lost 4 bases and J lost 0, with 13 bases in between. The germline gives CDR1 SGHVS, CDR2 FQNEAQ. The CDR3 region is CASSSTVGYSNQPQHF. The CDR3, as DNA: TGTGCCAGCAGCTCCACCGTAGGGTATAGCAATCAGCCCCAGCATTTT.

V and J are TRBV20-1 and TRBJ2-3; D gene uncertain. V was clipped by 2 bases and J by 2 bases, with 11 bases between them. The CDR3 is made up of 14 amino acids. Germline V CDR1 and CDR2: DFQATT, SNEGSKA (reference sequence). For the CDR3, the DNA is TGCAGTGCTAGACAGAGAGGCCTCACAGATACGCAGTATTTT. The encoded protein is CSARQRGLTDTQYF.

V is TRBV20-1 and J is TRBJ2-4; 8 nucleotides agree with TRBD1. CDR3 length equals 13 residues. The J segment lost 7 bases and the V segment lost 5 bases, leaving 7 bases of the junction unmatched. Germline V gene lookup returns CDR1 DFQATT and CDR2 SNEGSKA (reference sequence). The CDR3, as DNA: TGCAGTGCTCATAAGACAGGGGACAACATTCAGTACTTC. It specifies CSAHKTGDNIQYF.

The CDR3 sequence: CAWSDSLNYGYTF. CDR3 in DNA: TGTGCCTGGAGCGACAGTCTTAACTATGGCTACACCTTC. The chain couples TRBV30 to TRBJ1-2; tentative D call: TRBD1 (5 bases). CDR3 length: 13 residues. CDR1 is GTSNPN and CDR2 is SVGIG in the germline V gene (reference sequence). Deletions cut 3 bases from V and 1 base from J, with 9 bases between. Using reference TRBV30 and TRBJ1-2 for the parts outside the CDR3, the full variable domain is SQTIHQWPATLVQPVGSPLSLECTVEGTSNPNLYWYRQAAGRGLQLLFYSVGIGQISSEVPQNLSASRPQDRQFILSSKKLLLSDSGFYLCAWSDSLNYGYTFGSGTRLTVV.

This CDR3 is CASSPKGEVQETQYF. The CDR3 DNA sequence: TGTGCCAGCTCACCAAAAGGAGAAGTCCAAGAGACCCAGTACTTC. This chain links TRBV18 with TRBJ2-5; D call uncertain. Trimming left V 2 bases short and J 1 base short, with 11 bases between. The germline CDR1 and CDR2 sequences are KGHSH and LQKENI. The CDR3 consists of 15 residues.

The chain links TRBV3-1 to TRBJ2-5, with 11 bases that match TRBD1. Germline V CDR1 and CDR2: LGHDT, YNNKEL (reference sequence). After removal of 5 bases from V and 5 bases from J, the junction contained 10 bases not matched to a gene. The CDR3 is 16 residues long. CDR3 amino acids: CASSVRDRGYRETQYF. The CDR3 nucleotides are TGTGCCAGCAGCGTCAGGGACAGGGGGTATCGGGAGACCCAGTACTTC.

The rearrangement links TRBV5-1 to TRBJ2-1; 9 nucleotides match TRBD2. The CDR3 sequence is 16 residues long. V shed 8 bases, J shed 6 bases, and the junction held 15 bases outside the gene matches. Per the germline V gene, CDR1 is SGHRS and CDR2 is YFSETQ. The CDR3 loop reads CASTNPRGGLINEQFF. The CDR3 DNA reads as TGCGCCAGTACAAACCCGCGGGGGGGGCTTATCAATGAGCAGTTCTTC.

As DNA, the CDR3 is TGTGCCAGCAGCCAAGAGGAAACAGGGAAAAACACCATATATTTT. This gives the protein CASSQEETGKNTIYF. The J gene is TRBJ1-3, the V gene TRBV3-1, with a possible D match to TRBD1 (6 bases). CDR3 length equals 15 residues. V was shortened by 0 bases and J by 6 bases, with 12 bases between the two germline ends. Germline lookup yields CDR1 LGHDT and CDR2 YNNKEL (reference sequence).

The chain is built from TRBV27 and TRBJ2-1; TRBD1 agrees at 7 bases. Unmatched junction bases numbered 4, after V lost 6 bases and J lost 11 bases. Germline assignment: CDR1 MNHEY and CDR2 SMNVEV (reference sequence). The CDR3 loop spans 11 amino acids. The CDR3 loop is CASRWTGQQFF. CDR3 sequence (DNA): TGTGCCAGCAGGTGGACAGGCCAGCAGTTCTTC.

The chain carries TRBV12-3 or TRBV12-4 and TRBJ2-6; no reliable D call. V dropped 6 bases and J dropped 0 bases, with 9 bases sitting between them. CDR3 size: 15 residues. The CDR3 here is CASRRQVSGANVLTF. Written as DNA, the CDR3 is TGTGCCAGCAGACGGCAGGTCTCTGGGGCCAACGTCCTGACTTTC.

The chain is built from TRBV16 and TRBJ2-2; TRBD1 is a possible D gene (5 bases). Between the trimmed V and J ends, which lost 8 bases and 0 bases, there was a span of 10 bases. The V gene's germline CDR1 is KGHSY and CDR2 FQNENV. CDR3 size: 14 residues. CDR3 sequence reads: CASGASANTGELFF. In DNA, the CDR3 is TGTGCCAGCGGGGCTTCGGCGAACACCGGGGAGCTGTTTTTT.

This chain joins TRBV3-1 and TRBJ1-2, with no clear D. The germline V gene has CDR1 LGHDT and CDR2 YNNKEL (reference sequence). The germline V and J ends were trimmed by 2 bases and 0 bases, with 10 bases remaining between them. This CDR3 contains 15 residues. CDR3 nucleotides: TGTGCCAGCAGCCAAACGGAGGTAACTAACTATGGCTACACCTTC. Its translation: CASSQTEVTNYGYTF.

This rearrangement joins TRBV2 to TRBJ2-7; D is perhaps TRBD2 (6 bases). This CDR3 is built from 14 residues. V was pared by 2 bases and J by 6 bases, with 14 bases between. Germline CDR1 reads SNHLY; CDR2 reads FYNNEI. The CDR3 sequence: CASSERRDKGEQYF. CDR3 bases: TGTGCCAGCAGTGAAAGGCGGGATAAAGGCGAGCAGTACTTC.

In this sample, this clonotype turned up a few times. The chain is built from TRBV7-9 and TRBJ1-5, with D unresolved. Trimming took off 5 bases at V and 1 base at J, with 6 bases between the two ends. The germline gives CDR1 SEHNR, CDR2 FQNEAQ (reference sequence). This CDR3 is built from 13 residues. Written as DNA, the CDR3 is TGTGCCAGCAGCCCGGACAGCAATCAGCCCCAGCATTTT. This codes for CASSPDSNQPQHF.

The chain joins TRBV29-1 to TRBJ2-1, with 9 bases fitting TRBD2. J lost 9 bases, V lost 6 bases, and 9 bases had no gene match. In germline, CDR1 is SQVTM, CDR2 ANQGSEA. The CDR3 consists of 13 residues. The CDR3 nucleotides read TGCAGCGTCCGGGCGGGGGGGCCGGGTGAGCAGTTCTTC. It specifies CSVRAGGPGEQFF.

This chain connects TRBV10-3 to TRBJ1-2; 12 bases are a match to TRBD1. CDR3 length equals 14 residues. The V gene's germline CDR1 is ENHRY and CDR2 SYGVKD. Trimming at V came to 9 bases and at J to 7 bases, leaving 9 bases not matched to a gene. CDR3 amino acids: CAISRDRGPGGYTF. CDR3 nucleotides: TGTGCCATTAGCCGGGACAGGGGGCCTGGTGGCTACACCTTC.

This clonotype appeared once. The chain is built from TRBV20-1 and TRBJ2-3; 7 positions match TRBD2. Unmatched junction bases numbered 9, after V lost 6 bases and J lost 3 bases. This CDR3 has 14 residues. Germline V gene data show CDR1 as DFQATT and CDR2 as SNEGSKA (reference sequence). As DNA, the CDR3 is TGCAGTGCCCGGTGGGGGGGTCGTACAGATACGCAGTATTTT. Translating gives CSARWGGRTDTQYF.

V gene TRBV18 combines with J gene TRBJ1-1; D ambiguous. The CDR3 sequence is 14 residues long. The germline V and J ends were trimmed by 8 bases and 0 bases, with 13 bases remaining between them. The V gene's germline CDR1 is KGHSH and CDR2 LQKENI. The CDR3 DNA reads as TGTGCCAGCAGTCCGGGAAAAGTGAACACTGAAGCTTTCTTT. This encodes CASSPGKVNTEAFF. The variable domain in full, with the rest retrieved from reference TRBV18 and TRBJ1-1, is NAGVMQNPRHLVRRRGQEARLRCSPMKGHSHVYWYRQLPEEGLKFMVYLQKENIIDESGMPKERFSAEFPKEGPSILRIQQVVRGDSAAYFCASSPGKVNTEAFFGQGTRLTVV.

The J gene is TRBJ2-1, the V gene TRBV9, with a possible D match to TRBD2 (5 bases). CDR1 and CDR2 from the germline V gene are SGDLS and YYNGEE. The V end lost 4 bases, the J end lost 9 bases, and 14 bases lay between the germline ends. There are 13 residues in the CDR3. The CDR3 region is CASSPPHSVEQFF. CDR3 DNA sequence: TGTGCCAGCAGCCCACCCCATAGCGTTGAGCAGTTCTTC. Based on the CDR3 plus reference TRBV9 and TRBJ2-1, the full variable domain is DSGVTQTPKHLITATGQRVTLRCSPRSGDLSVYWYQQSLDQGLQFLIQYYNGEERAKGNILERFSAQQFPDLHSELNLSSLELGDSALYFCASSPPHSVEQFFGPGTRLTVL.